The text below deals with one T cell receptor (beta chain). The sample belongs to a study of sequential checkpoint blockade in melanoma. Stated treatment: randomized to nivolumab then ipilimumab (arm A) or the reverse (arm B). From thawed PBMCs, live CD3+CD8+ cells negative for CD19 and CD56 were sorted. Some clones are missing from TCRdb's copy, which holds only in-frame ones; the method was immunoSEQ multiplex PCR. The data show more than 20,000 clones, roughly four fifths seen once. Losses at the gene ends were 0 bases for V and 4 bases for J; bases not matched to a gene: 3. This CDR3 spans 15 amino acids. The germline V gene encodes CDR1 SGHNT and CDR2 YENEEA.

The source material was CD8+ T cells sorted from blood (inferred from file names), sampled from a patient given nivolumab and ipilimumab in sequence. V usage is TRBV11-3 and J usage is TRBJ2-1; 7 bases are shared with TRBD1. This TCR came from a human donor with melanoma. This chain's CDR3 is CASSLDGTEYNEQFF. As DNA, the CDR3 is TGTGCCAGCAGCTTAGACGGGACAGAATACAATGAGCAGTTCTTC.